The 8 T cell receptor beta chains in this list originate from one sample, sequenced in a study of blood T cell repertoires in COVID-19 (dated by TCRdb to 2018 to 2021). Receptor libraries were prepared by the immunoSEQ multiplex PCR assay. TCRdb limited this immuneACCESS table to in-frame rearrangements with V and J called. A share of clones is missing; checked studies link under half to unresolved V genes, and the rest is unexplained. A total of some 87,000 clones appear in this sample, 92% of them only once. The top ten constitute approximately 6.3% of the sample. The specimen was peripheral blood. Every receptor here comes from a woman aged 55-75 years with active COVID-19.

The V and J genes are TRBV6-6 and TRBJ1-6, with no clear D. V was cut by 7 bases and J by 9 bases, with 13 bases left in between. Germline V gives CDR1 MNHNY, CDR2 SVGAGI (reference sequence). The length of the CDR3 is 13 residues. CDR3 sequence reads: CASNEEPRSPLHF. The DNA of the CDR3 is TGTGCCAGCAATGAGGAACCTCGTTCACCCCTCCACTTT.

The V call is TRBV28, the J call TRBJ2-7; 8 bases agree with TRBD2. Germline CDR1 is MDHEN and CDR2 is SYDVKM. The CDR3 is 15 amino acids. Unmatched junction bases numbered 8, after V lost 3 bases and J lost 4 bases. This CDR3 reads CASSFHSGSVYEQYF. The CDR3 DNA reads as TGTGCCAGCAGTTTTCACAGCGGGAGTGTTTACGAGCAGTACTTC.

The chain couples TRBV11-2 to TRBJ2-7, with a weak D call TRBD1 (5 bases). The length of the CDR3 is 14 residues. Germline-derived CDR1 and CDR2 are SGHAT and FQNNGV. Trimming shortened V by 5 bases and J by 3 bases, and 14 bases separated the two germline ends. CDR3 DNA sequence: TGTGCCAGCAGCCAGACCCAGGGTGGCTACGAGCAGTACTTC. Protein product: CASSQTQGGYEQYF.

The CDR3 nucleotides read TGTGCCACCAGTGACCCGGGACAGTTGTCCGGGGAGCTGTTTTTT. It specifies CATSDPGQLSGELFF. The chain has TRBV24-1 and TRBJ2-2; TRBD1 matches at 7 bases. This CDR3 spans 15 amino acids. The trim removed 4 bases at V and 6 bases at J, leaving 7 bases unmatched. CDR1 is KGHDR, CDR2 SFDVKD, per germline.

The chain is built from TRBV5-1 and TRBJ1-1; D is undetermined. CDR1 is SGHRS, CDR2 YFSETQ, per germline. V was pared by 4 bases and J by 4 bases, with 11 bases between. The CDR3 sequence is 13 residues long. This CDR3 reads CASSPAGVTEAFF. DNA for the CDR3: TGCGCCAGCAGCCCGGCCGGGGTCACTGAAGCTTTCTTT.

V is TRBV10-3 and J is TRBJ2-5, with D perhaps TRBD1 (6 bases). The germline CDR1 and CDR2 sequences are ENHRY and SYGVKD. V dropped 7 bases and J dropped 4 bases, with 22 bases sitting between them. The CDR3 totals 16 residues. CDR3 coding DNA: TGTGCCATCATCAGGACCCCCGGGGACACCTTAGAGACCCAGTACTTC. Translation gives CAIIRTPGDTLETQYF.

The chain employs TRBV5-4 and TRBJ2-1, with D possibly TRBD2 on 6 matching bases. V was clipped by 4 bases and J by 6 bases, with 11 bases between them. This CDR3 region has 13 residues. Germline-derived CDR1 and CDR2 are SGHNT and YYREEE (reference sequence). The CDR3 DNA sequence: TGTGCCAGCAGCGTCGGGACTTTCAATGAGCAGTTCTTC. It translates to CASSVGTFNEQFF.

V and J are TRBV6-2 or TRBV6-3 and TRBJ2-1, with 9 bases aligning to TRBD2. Germline CDR1 and CDR2: MNHEY and SVGEGT. V lost 2 bases to trimming and J lost 8 bases; unmatched junction nucleotides: 10. There are 16 residues in the CDR3. CDR3 loop: CASSYPSGGLIDEQFF. The DNA for the CDR3 is TGTGCCAGCAGTTACCCGAGCGGGGGGCTTATCGATGAGCAGTTCTTC.